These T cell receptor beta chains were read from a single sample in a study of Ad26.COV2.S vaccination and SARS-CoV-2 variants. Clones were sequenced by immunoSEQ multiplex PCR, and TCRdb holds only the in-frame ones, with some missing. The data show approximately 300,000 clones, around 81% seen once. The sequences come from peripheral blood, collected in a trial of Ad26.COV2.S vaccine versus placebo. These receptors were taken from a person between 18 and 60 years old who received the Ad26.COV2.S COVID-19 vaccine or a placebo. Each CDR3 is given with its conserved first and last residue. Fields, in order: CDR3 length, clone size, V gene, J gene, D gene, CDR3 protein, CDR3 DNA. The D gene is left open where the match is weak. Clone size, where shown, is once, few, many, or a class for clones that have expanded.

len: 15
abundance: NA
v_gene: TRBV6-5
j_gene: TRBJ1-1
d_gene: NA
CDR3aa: CASTPRPGRPTEAFF
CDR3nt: TGTGCCAGCACCCCCCGGCCAGGGCGCCCCACTGAAGCTTTCTTT

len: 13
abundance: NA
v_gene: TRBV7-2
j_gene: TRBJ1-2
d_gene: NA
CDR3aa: CASSEGPLYGYTF
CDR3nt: TGTGCCAGCAGCGAGGGACCACTCTATGGCTACACCTTC

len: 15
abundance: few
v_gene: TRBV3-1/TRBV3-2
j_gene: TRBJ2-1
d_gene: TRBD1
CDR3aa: CASSHTGTDSNEQFF
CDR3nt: TGTGCCAGCAGCCATACCGGGACAGATAGCAATGAGCAGTTCTTC

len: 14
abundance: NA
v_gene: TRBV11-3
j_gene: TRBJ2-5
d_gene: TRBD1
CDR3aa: CASSLGDRGETQYF
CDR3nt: TGTGCCAGCAGCTTAGGAGACAGGGGAGAGACCCAGTACTTC

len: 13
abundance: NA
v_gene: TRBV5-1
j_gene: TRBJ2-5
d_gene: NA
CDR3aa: CASSLDAAETQYF
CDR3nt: TGCGCCAGCAGCTTGGACGCCGCGGAGACCCAGTACTTC

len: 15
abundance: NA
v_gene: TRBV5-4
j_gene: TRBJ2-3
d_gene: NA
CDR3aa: CASSVRDFNPDTQYF
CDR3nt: TGTGCCAGCAGCGTCCGGGACTTTAATCCAGATACGCAGTATTTT

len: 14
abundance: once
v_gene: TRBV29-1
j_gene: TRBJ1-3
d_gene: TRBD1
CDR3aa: CSVTDRGSGNTIYF
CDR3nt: TGCAGCGTAACCGACAGGGGCTCTGGAAACACCATATATTTT

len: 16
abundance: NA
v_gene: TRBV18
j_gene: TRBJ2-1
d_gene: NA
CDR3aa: CASSPSRSVLGNEQFF
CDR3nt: TGTGCCAGCTCACCAAGTAGATCTGTCTTGGGGAATGAGCAGTTCTTC

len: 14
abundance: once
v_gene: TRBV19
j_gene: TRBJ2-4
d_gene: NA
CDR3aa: CASSGSGRKGIQYF
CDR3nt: TGTGCCAGTAGCGGATCAGGGCGCAAGGGCATTCAGTACTTC

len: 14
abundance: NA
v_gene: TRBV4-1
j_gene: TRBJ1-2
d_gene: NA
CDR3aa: CASSQDGGNYGYTF
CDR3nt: TGCGCCAGCAGCCAAGACGGCGGGAACTATGGCTACACCTTC

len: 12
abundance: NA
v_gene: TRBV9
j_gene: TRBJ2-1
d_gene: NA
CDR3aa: CASSVHGNEQFF
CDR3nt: TGTGCCAGCAGCGTGCATGGGAATGAGCAGTTCTTC

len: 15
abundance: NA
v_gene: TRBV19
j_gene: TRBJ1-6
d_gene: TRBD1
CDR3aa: CASRGGQGHNSPLHF
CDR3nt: TGTGCCAGTAGGGGGGGACAGGGTCATAATTCACCCCTCCACTTT

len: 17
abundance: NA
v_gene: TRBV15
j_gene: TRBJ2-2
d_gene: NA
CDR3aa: CATSRGGALRDTGELFF
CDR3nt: TGTGCCACCAGCAGAGGAGGAGCTCTTAGGGACACCGGGGAGCTGTTTTTT

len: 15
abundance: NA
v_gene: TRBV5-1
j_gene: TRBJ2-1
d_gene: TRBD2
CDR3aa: CASSLAGELYNEQFF
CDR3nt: TGCGCCAGCAGCCTAGCGGGCGAGCTATACAATGAGCAGTTCTTC

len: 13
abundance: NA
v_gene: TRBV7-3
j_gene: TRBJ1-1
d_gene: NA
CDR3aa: CASRQAENTEAFF
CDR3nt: TGTGCCAGCAGACAGGCCGAGAACACTGAAGCTTTCTTT

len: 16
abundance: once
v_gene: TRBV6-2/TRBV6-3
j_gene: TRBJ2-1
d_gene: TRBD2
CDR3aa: CASSYAGLAGASQQFF
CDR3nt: TGTGCCAGCAGTTACGCCGGACTAGCGGGGGCCTCGCAGCAGTTCTTC

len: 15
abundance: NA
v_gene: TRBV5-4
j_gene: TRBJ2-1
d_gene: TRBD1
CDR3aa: CASSPGTGGGNEQFF
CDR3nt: TGTGCCAGCAGCCCAGGGACAGGGGGTGGCAATGAGCAGTTCTTC

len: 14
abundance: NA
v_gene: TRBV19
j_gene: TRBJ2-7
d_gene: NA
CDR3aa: CASSHQGITYEQYF
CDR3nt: TGTGCCAGTAGTCACCAGGGGATCACCTACGAGCAGTACTTC

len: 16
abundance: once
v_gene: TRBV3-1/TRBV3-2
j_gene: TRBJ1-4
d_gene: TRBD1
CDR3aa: CASSQDPGQGIEKLFF
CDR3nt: TGTGCCAGCAGCCAAGATCCCGGACAGGGGATCGAAAAACTGTTTTTT

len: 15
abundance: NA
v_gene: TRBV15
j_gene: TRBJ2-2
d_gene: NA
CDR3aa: CATSRDRGGTGELFF
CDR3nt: TGTGCCACCAGCAGAGATCGTGGAGGGACCGGGGAGCTGTTTTTT

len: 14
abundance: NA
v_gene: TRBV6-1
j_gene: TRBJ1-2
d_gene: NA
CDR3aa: CASSEALQGWGYTF
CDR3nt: TGTGCCAGCAGTGAAGCGTTGCAGGGTTGGGGCTACACCTTC

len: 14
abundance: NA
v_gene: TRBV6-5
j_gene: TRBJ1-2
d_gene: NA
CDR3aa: CASSYGIGGYGYTF
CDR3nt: TGTGCCAGCAGTTACGGAATAGGGGGCTATGGCTACACCTTC

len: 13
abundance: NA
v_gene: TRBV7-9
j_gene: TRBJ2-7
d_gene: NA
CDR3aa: CASSDGDSYEQYF
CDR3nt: TGTGCCAGCAGCGACGGAGATTCTTACGAGCAGTACTTC

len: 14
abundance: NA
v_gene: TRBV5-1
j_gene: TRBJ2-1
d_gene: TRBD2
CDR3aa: CASSPGLPNNEQFF
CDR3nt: TGCGCCAGCAGCCCGGGACTACCGAACAATGAGCAGTTCTTC

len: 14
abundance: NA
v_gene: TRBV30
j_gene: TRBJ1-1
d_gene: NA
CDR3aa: CAWSVQRLNTEAFF
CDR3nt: TGTGCCTGGAGTGTACAAAGGCTGAACACTGAAGCTTTCTTT

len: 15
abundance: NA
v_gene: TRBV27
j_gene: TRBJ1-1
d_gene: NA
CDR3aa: CATSRAGEPNTEAFF
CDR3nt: TGTGCCACCTCGCGGGCAGGGGAACCGAACACTGAAGCTTTCTTT

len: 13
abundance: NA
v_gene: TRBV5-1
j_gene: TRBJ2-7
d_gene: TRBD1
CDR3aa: CASSLTGGHEQYF
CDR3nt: TGCGCCAGCAGCTTGACAGGGGGCCACGAGCAGTACTTC

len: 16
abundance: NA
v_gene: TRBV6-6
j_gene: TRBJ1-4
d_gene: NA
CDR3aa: CASSYSEGSQNEKLFF
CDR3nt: TGTGCCAGCAGTTACTCGGAGGGCTCCCAGAATGAAAAACTGTTTTTT

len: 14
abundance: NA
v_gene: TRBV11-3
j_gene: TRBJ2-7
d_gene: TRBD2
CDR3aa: CASRLAGGSYEQYF
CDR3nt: TGTGCCAGCAGACTAGCGGGGGGCTCCTACGAGCAGTACTTC

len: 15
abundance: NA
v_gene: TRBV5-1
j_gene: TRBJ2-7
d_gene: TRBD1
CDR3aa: CASSLQPGQIYEQYF
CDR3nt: TGCGCCAGCAGCTTACAACCGGGACAGATTTACGAGCAGTACTTC

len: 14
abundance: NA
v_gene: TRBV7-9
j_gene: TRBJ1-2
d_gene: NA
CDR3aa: CASSQIGATGGYTF
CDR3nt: TGTGCCAGCAGCCAAATCGGCGCCACGGGTGGCTACACCTTC

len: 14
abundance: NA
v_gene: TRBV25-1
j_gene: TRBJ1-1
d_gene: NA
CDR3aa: CASRETGEGTEAFF
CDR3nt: TGTGCCAGCAGGGAGACAGGCGAGGGTACTGAAGCTTTCTTT

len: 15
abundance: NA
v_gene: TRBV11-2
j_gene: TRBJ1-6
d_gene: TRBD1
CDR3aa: CASSQTTGSDSPLHF
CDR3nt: TGTGCCAGCAGCCAGACGACAGGGAGCGATTCACCCCTCCACTTT

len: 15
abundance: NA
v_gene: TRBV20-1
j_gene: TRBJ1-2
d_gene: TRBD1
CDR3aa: CSASDYRGLTGGYTF
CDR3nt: TGCAGTGCTAGTGACTACAGGGGGTTAACTGGTGGCTACACCTTC

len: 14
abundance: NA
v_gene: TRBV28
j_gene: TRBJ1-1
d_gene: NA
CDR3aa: CASSLGSMNTEAFF
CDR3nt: TGTGCCAGCAGTTTAGGCAGTATGAACACTGAAGCTTTCTTT

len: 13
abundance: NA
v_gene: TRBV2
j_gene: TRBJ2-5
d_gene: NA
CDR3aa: CASSLLPGETQYF
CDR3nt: TGTGCCAGCAGCTTACTACCAGGAGAGACCCAGTACTTC

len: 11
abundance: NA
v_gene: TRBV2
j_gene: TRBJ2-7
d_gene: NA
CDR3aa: CASSEYIEQYF
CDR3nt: TGTGCCAGCAGTGAATACATCGAGCAGTACTTC

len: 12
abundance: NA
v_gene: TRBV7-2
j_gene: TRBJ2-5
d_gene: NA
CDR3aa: CASSQPLETQYF
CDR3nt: TGTGCCAGCAGTCAGCCATTGGAGACCCAGTACTTC

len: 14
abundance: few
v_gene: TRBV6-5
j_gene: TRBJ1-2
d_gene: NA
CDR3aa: CASSPRGEVAGYTF
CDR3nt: TGTGCCAGCAGCCCCCGGGGGGAGGTCGCTGGCTACACCTTC

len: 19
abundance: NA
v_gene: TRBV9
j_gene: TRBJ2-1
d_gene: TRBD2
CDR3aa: CASSVGTSGGSGSYNEQFF
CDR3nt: TGTGCCAGCAGCGTAGGGACTAGCGGGGGCTCTGGCTCCTACAATGAGCAGTTCTTC

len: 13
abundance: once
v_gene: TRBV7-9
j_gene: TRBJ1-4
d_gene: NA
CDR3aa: CASSPLISEKLFF
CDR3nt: TGTGCCAGCAGCCCACTGATAAGTGAAAAACTGTTTTTT